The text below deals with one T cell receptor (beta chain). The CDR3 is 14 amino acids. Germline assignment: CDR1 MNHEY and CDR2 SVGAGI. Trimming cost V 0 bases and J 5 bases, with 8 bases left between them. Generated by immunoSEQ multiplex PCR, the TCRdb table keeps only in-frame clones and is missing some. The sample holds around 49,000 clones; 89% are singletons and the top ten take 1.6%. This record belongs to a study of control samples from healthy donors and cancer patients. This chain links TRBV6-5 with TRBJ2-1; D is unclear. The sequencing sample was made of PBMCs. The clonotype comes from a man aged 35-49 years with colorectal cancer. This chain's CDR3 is CASSYSGQNNEQFF. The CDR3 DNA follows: TGTGCCAGCAGTTACTCAGGCCAAAACAATGAGCAGTTCTTC.